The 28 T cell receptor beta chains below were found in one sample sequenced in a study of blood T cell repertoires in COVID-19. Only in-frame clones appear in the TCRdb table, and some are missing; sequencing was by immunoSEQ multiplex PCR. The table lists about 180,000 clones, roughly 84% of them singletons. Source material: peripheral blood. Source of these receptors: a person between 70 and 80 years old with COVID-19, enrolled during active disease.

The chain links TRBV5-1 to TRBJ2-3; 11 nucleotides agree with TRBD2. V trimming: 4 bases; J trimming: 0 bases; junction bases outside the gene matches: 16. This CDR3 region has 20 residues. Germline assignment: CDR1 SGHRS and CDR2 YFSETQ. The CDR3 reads CASSLPGLAVGRASTDTQYF. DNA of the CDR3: TGCGCCAGCAGCCTCCCGGGACTAGCGGTAGGGAGAGCTAGCACAGATACGCAGTATTTT.

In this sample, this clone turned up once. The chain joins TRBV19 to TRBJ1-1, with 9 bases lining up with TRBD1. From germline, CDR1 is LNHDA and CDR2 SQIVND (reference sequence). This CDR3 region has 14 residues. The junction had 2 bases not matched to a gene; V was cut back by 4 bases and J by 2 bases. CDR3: CASSNRGLNTEAFF. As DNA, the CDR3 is TGTGCCAGTAGTAACAGGGGGCTAAACACTGAAGCTTTCTTT. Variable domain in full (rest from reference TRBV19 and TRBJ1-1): DGGITQSPKYLFRKEGQNVTLSCEQNLNHDAMYWYRQDPGQGLRLIYYSQIVNDFQKGDIAEGYSVSREKKESFPLTVTSAQKNPTAFYLCASSNRGLNTEAFFGQGTRLTVV.

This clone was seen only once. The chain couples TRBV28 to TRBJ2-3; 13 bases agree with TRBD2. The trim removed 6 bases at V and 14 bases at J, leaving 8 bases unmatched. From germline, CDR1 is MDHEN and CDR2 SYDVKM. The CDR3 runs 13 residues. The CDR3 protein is CASRMGLAGRWYF. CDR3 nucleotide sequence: TGTGCCAGCAGAATGGGACTAGCGGGAAGGTGGTATTTT.

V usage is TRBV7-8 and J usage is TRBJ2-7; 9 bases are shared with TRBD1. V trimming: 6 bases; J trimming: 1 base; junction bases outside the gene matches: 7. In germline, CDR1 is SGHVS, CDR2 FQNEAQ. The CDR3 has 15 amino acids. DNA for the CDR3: TGTGCCAGCAGTCGCACAGGGGGCGCATCCTACGAGCAGTACTTC. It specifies CASSRTGGASYEQYF.

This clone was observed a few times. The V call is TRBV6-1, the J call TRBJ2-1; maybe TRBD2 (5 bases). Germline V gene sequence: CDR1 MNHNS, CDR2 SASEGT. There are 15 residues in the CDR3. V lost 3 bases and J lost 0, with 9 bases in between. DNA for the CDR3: TGTGCCAGCAGTGACAGAGGGAGCTCCTACAATGAGCAGTTCTTC. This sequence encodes CASSDRGSSYNEQFF.

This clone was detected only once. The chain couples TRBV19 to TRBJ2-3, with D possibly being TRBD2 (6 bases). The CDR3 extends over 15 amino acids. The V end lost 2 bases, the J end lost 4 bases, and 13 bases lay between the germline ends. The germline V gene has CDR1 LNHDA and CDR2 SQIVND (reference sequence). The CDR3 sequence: CASSITGARADTQYF. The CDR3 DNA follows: TGTGCCAGTAGTATAACGGGAGCCCGGGCAGATACGCAGTATTTT.

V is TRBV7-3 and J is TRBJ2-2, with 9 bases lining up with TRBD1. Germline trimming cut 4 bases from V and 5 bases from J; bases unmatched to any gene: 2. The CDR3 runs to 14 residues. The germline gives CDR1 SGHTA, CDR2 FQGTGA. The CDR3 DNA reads TGTGCCAGCAGCTACGGGACAGGGACCGGGGAGCTGTTTTTT. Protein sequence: CASSYGTGTGELFF. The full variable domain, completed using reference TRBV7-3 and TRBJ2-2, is GAGVSQTPSNKVTEKGKYVELRCDPISGHTALYWYRQSLGQGPEFLIYFQGTGAADDSGLPNDRFFAVRPEGSVSTLKIQRTERGDSAVYLCASSYGTGTGELFFGEGSRLTVL.

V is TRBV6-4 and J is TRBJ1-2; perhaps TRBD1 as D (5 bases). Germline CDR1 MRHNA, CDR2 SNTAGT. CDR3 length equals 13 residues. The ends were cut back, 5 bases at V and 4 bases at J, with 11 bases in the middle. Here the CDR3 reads CASSRTQGYGYTF. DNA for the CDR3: TGTGCCAGCAGTCGGACGCAGGGCTATGGCTACACCTTC.

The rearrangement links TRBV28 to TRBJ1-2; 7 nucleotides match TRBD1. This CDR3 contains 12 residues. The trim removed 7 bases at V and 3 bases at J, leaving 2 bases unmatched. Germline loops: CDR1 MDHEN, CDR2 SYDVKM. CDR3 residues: CASNTGDYGYTF. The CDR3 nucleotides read TGTGCCAGCAACACAGGGGACTATGGCTACACCTTC.

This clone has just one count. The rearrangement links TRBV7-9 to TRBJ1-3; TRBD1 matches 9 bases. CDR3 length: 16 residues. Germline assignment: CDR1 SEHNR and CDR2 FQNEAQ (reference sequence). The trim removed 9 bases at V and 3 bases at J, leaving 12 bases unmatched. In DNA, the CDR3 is TGTGCCAGTGGCTCATCACAGGGGGCTGATGGAAACACCATATATTTT. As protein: CASGSSQGADGNTIYF.

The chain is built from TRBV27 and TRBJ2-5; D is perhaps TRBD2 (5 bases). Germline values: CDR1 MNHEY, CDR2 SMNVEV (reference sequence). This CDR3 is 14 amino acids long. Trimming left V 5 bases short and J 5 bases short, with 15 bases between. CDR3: CASSATAWRETQYF. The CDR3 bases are TGTGCCAGCAGTGCCACCGCATGGAGGGAGACCCAGTACTTC.

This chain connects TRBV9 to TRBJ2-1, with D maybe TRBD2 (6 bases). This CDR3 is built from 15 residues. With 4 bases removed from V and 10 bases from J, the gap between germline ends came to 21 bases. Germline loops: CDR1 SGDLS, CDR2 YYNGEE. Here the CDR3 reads CASSPRTTQSREQFF. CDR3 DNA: TGTGCCAGCAGCCCCCGGACTACCCAATCGAGGGAGCAGTTCTTC. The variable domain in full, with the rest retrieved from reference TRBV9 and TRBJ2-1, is DSGVTQTPKHLITATGQRVTLRCSPRSGDLSVYWYQQSLDQGLQFLIQYYNGEERAKGNILERFSAQQFPDLHSELNLSSLELGDSALYFCASSPRTTQSREQFFGPGTRLTVL.

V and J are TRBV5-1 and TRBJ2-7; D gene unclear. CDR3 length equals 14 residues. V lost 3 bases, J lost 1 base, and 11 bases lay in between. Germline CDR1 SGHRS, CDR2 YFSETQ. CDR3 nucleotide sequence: TGCGCCAGCAGCTCCGAACTCCTATCCTACGAGCAGTACTTC. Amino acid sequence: CASSSELLSYEQYF. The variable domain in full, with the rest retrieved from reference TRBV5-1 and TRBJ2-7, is KAGVTQTPRYLIKTRGQQVTLSCSPISGHRSVSWYQQTPGQGLQFLFEYFSETQRNKGNFPGRFSGRQFSNSRSEMNVSTLELGDSALYLCASSSELLSYEQYFGPGTRLTVT.

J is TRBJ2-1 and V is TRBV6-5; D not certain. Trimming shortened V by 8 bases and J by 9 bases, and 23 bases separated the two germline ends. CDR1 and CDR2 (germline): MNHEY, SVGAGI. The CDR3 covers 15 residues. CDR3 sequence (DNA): TGTGCCAGCGGGTCCACCATTTCAGGCTCGTTTGAGCAGTTCTTC. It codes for CASGSTISGSFEQFF.

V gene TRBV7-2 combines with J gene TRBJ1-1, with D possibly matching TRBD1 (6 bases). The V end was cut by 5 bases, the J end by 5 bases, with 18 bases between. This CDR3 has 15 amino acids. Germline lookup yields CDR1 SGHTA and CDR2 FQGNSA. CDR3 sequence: CASSPRRAQGTEAFF. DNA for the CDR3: TGTGCCAGCAGCCCCCGCAGAGCCCAGGGGACTGAAGCTTTCTTT.

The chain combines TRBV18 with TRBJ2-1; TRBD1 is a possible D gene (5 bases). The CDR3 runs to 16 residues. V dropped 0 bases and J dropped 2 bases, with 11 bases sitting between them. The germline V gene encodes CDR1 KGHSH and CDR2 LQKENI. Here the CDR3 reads CASSPPQGGAYNEQFF. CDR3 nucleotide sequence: TGTGCCAGCTCACCACCGCAGGGTGGAGCCTACAATGAGCAGTTCTTC.

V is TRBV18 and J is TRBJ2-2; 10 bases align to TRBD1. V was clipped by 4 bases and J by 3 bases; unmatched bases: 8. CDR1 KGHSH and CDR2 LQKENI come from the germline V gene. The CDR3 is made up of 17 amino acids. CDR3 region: CASSLIPGTGDTGELFF. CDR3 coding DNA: TGTGCCAGCTCACTGATTCCCGGGACAGGGGACACCGGGGAGCTGTTTTTT.

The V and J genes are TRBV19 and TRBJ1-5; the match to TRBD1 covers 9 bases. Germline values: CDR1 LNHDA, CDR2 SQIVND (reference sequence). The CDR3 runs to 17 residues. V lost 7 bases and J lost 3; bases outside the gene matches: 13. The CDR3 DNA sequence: TGTGCCAGTATCCGGGACAGGGCGTTTATGAACAATCAGCCCCAGCATTTT. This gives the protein CASIRDRAFMNNQPQHF.

This chain's CDR3 is CASSYDRSTYEQYF. The CDR3 nucleotides read TGTGCCAGCAGTTATGACAGGTCAACGTACGAGCAGTACTTC. The J gene is TRBJ2-7, the V gene TRBV7-2; tentatively, D is TRBD1 (6 bases). Germline V lookup: CDR1 SGHTA, CDR2 FQGNSA. Trimming removed 6 bases from V and 4 bases from J, with 16 bases in between. This CDR3 contains 14 residues.

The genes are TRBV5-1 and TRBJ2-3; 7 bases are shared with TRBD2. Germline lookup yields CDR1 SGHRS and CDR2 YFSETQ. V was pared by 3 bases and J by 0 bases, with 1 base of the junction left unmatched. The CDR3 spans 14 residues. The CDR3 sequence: CASSWGGSTDTQYF. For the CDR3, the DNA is TGCGCCAGCAGCTGGGGGGGAAGCACAGATACGCAGTATTTT.

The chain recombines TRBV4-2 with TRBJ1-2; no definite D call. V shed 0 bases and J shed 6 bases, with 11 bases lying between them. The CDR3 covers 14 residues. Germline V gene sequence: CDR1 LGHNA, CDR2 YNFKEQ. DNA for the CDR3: TGTGCCAGCAGCCAAGATGAGGCAGTCGATGGCTACACCTTC. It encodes CASSQDEAVDGYTF.

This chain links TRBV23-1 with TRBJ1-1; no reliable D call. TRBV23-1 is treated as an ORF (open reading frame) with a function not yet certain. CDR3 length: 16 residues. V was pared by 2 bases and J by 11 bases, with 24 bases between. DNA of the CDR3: TGCGCCAGCAGTCAACCTGCGTGGAGTCCGAGTACTCCGGCTTTCTTT. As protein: CASSQPAWSPSTPAFF.

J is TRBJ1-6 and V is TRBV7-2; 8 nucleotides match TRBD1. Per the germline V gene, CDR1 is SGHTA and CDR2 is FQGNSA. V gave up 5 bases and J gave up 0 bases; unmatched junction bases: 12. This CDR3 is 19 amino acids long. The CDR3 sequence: CASSPNLRGLSSYNSPLHF. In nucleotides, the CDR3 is TGTGCCAGCAGCCCCAACCTCAGGGGGCTGAGCTCCTATAATTCACCCCTCCACTTT.

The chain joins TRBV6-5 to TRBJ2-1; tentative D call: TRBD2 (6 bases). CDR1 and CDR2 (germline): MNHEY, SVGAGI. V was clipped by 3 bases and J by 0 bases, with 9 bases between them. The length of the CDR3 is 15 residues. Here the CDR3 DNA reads TGTGCCAGCAGTTATGGGCGGGGCTCCTACAATGAGCAGTTCTTC. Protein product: CASSYGRGSYNEQFF.

This chain's CDR3 is CATRGGRASTDTQYF. The CDR3 nucleotides are TGTGCCACCAGAGGCGGGAGGGCTAGCACAGATACGCAGTATTTT. The chain recombines TRBV15 with TRBJ2-3, with 9 bases lining up with TRBD2. This CDR3 is 15 amino acids long. CDR1 and CDR2 from the germline V gene are LNHNV and YYDKDF (reference sequence). J lost 0 bases, V lost 6 bases, and 4 bases had no gene match.

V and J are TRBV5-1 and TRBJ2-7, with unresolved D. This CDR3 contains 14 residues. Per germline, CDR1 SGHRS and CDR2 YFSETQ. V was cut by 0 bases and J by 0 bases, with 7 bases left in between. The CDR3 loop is CASSLGHHSYEQYF. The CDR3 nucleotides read TGCGCCAGCAGCTTGGGACACCACTCCTACGAGCAGTACTTC.

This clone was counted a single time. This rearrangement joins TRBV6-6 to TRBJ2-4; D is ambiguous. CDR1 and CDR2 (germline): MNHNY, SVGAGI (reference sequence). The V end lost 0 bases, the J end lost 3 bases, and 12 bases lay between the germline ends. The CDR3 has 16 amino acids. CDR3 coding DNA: TGTGCCAGCAGTTACTCCTCAAGCAATAACAAAAACATTCAGTACTTC. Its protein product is CASSYSSSNNKNIQYF.

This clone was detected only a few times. Here the CDR3 reads CASSIYVPAGINQPQHF. CDR3 coding DNA: TGTGCCAGTAGTATTTATGTGCCTGCAGGGATTAATCAGCCCCAGCATTTT. The gene calls are TRBV19 and TRBJ1-5; D possibly corresponds to TRBD1 (5 bases). The germline CDR1 and CDR2 sequences are LNHDA and SQIVND (reference sequence). CDR3 length equals 17 residues. The V gene lost 3 bases and the J gene lost 4 bases, with 19 bases spanning the gap.